These 22 T cell receptor beta chains share one sample of origin, sequenced in a study of CD8+ T cells in alopecia areata. As the sequencing template, cDNA was produced by extracting RNA and reverse transcribing it. Clones were sequenced by immunoSEQ multiplex PCR, and TCRdb holds only the in-frame ones, with some missing. The sample has a few hundred thousand clones; roughly two thirds are singletons. The material was CD4+ T cells sorted from blood, obtained at week 0. The receptors originated from a human donor with alopecia areata.

The gene calls are TRBV29-1 and TRBJ2-2; TRBD2 might be the D (6 bases). The CDR3 length is 14 residues. The V and J ends lost 6 bases and 2 bases respectively, with 13 bases between them. From germline, CDR1 is SQVTM and CDR2 ANQGSEA. The CDR3 is CSVGSAGNTGELFF. The CDR3 coding sequence is TGCAGCGTCGGTTCAGCGGGCAACACCGGGGAGCTGTTTTTT.

This clone was picked up one time. This rearrangement joins TRBV9 to TRBJ1-2; D unclear. Looked up from germline, CDR1 is SGDLS and CDR2 is YYNGEE. The CDR3 sequence is 12 residues long. V was pared by 5 bases and J by 0 bases, with 5 bases between. Here the CDR3 DNA reads TGTGCCAGCAGTCAGGCTAACTATGGCTACACCTTC. The encoded protein is CASSQANYGYTF.

V usage is TRBV18 and J usage is TRBJ1-2; D is ambiguous. This CDR3 has 13 residues. Trimming pared 2 bases from V and 6 bases from J, leaving 10 bases between. Germline values: CDR1 KGHSH, CDR2 LQKENI. The CDR3 DNA is TGTGCCAGCTCACCATCCGAGTTCGATGGCTACACCTTC. It codes for CASSPSEFDGYTF.

This clone was counted between two and nine times. The chain combines TRBV30 with TRBJ1-6; 7 nucleotides line up with TRBD1. Germline assignment: CDR1 GTSNPN and CDR2 SVGIG (reference sequence). The J segment lost 7 bases and the V segment lost 5 bases, leaving 5 bases of the junction unmatched. This CDR3 contains 13 residues. The chain's CDR3 is CAWGGQVNSPLHF. The CDR3 DNA reads TGTGCCTGGGGCGGACAGGTCAATTCACCCCTCCACTTT.

Written as DNA, the CDR3 is TGTGCCACCAGCCCGGGAGTAGGCTCCTACAATGAGCAGTTCTTC. Its protein product is CATSPGVGSYNEQFF. This rearrangement joins TRBV15 to TRBJ2-1, with D possibly matching TRBD2 (6 bases). The CDR3 runs 15 residues. Trimming took off 5 bases at V and 0 bases at J, with 11 bases between the two ends. The V gene's germline CDR1 is LNHNV and CDR2 YYDKDF (reference sequence).

The chain combines TRBV5-4 with TRBJ2-7; D unclear. The germline V and J ends were trimmed by 0 bases and 2 bases, with 6 bases remaining between them. This CDR3 region has 13 residues. Germline loops: CDR1 SGHNT, CDR2 YYREEE (reference sequence). The CDR3 loop is CASSLASTYEQYF. The CDR3 DNA is TGTGCCAGCAGCTTGGCGTCCACCTACGAGCAGTACTTC.

This sequence joins TRBV9 and TRBJ1-6, with D possibly being TRBD1 (6 bases). This CDR3 is built from 16 residues. CDR1 is SGDLS and CDR2 is YYNGEE in the germline V gene. V shed 4 bases and J shed 6 bases, with 17 bases lying between them. CDR3 loop: CASSLGHRVGNSPLHF. CDR3 DNA: TGTGCCAGCAGCCTGGGGCACAGGGTTGGTAATTCACCCCTCCACTTT.

The chain carries TRBV4-1 and TRBJ2-7, with TRBD2 matching over 7 bases. The CDR3 is 15 residues long. The junction had 8 bases not matched to a gene; V was cut back by 3 bases and J by 3 bases. The germline V gene has CDR1 MGHRA and CDR2 YSYEKL. The CDR3 sequence is CASSHEIWGGYEQYF. The CDR3 region has the DNA TGCGCCAGCAGCCACGAGATATGGGGGGGCTACGAGCAGTACTTC.

This clone occurred a few times. This chain links TRBV7-3 with TRBJ2-5; D remains ambiguous. CDR1 is SGHTA and CDR2 is FQGTGA in the germline V gene. The CDR3 sequence is 15 residues long. Trimming stripped 5 bases from V and 1 base from J, with 14 bases between. Written as DNA, the CDR3 is TGTGCCAGCAGCGAAGGATTAACCCCCCAAGAGACCCAGTACTTC. This sequence encodes CASSEGLTPQETQYF.

This clone occurred a few times. The gene calls are TRBV29-1 and TRBJ1-2; 8 bases match TRBD1. The germline gives CDR1 SQVTM, CDR2 ANQGSEA. This CDR3 contains 15 residues. Trimming took 6 bases from V and 4 from J; bases not matched to a gene: 13. The CDR3, as DNA: TGCAGCGTGATACCCCCGACAGGGGACCTCTATGGCTACACCTTC. Residues: CSVIPPTGDLYGYTF.

This chain uses TRBV30 with TRBJ2-1; TRBD2 agrees at 7 bases. The junction had 2 bases not matched to a gene; V was cut back by 2 bases and J by 4 bases. Germline loops: CDR1 GTSNPN, CDR2 SVGIG (reference sequence). CDR3 size: 13 residues. CDR3 protein: CAWSHGGYNEQFF. CDR3 in DNA: TGTGCCTGGAGTCACGGGGGGTACAATGAGCAGTTCTTC.

DNA of the CDR3: TGTGCCAGCAGTGGTGGGGGACTCGGCTACTTC. It yields the protein CASSGGGLGYF. The chain carries TRBV6-5 and TRBJ2-7; D may be TRBD2 (6 bases). Germline CDR1 reads MNHEY; CDR2 reads SVGAGI. The germline V and J ends were trimmed by 5 bases and 13 bases, with 15 bases remaining between them. The CDR3 loop spans 11 amino acids.

This clone was seen a handful of times. This chain uses TRBV10-3 with TRBJ1-5; possibly TRBD1 for D (6 bases). V was shortened by 5 bases and J by 6 bases, with 14 bases between the two germline ends. CDR1 ENHRY and CDR2 SYGVKD come from the germline V gene. CDR3 size: 14 residues. CDR3: CAISPDSSGQPQHF. CDR3 DNA: TGTGCCATCAGTCCGGACAGTTCGGGTCAGCCCCAGCATTTT.

The CDR3 protein is CASSSLTGNEQYF. CDR3 coding DNA: TGTGCCAGCAGTTCCCTGACAGGGAACGAGCAGTACTTC. The genes are TRBV2 and TRBJ2-7, with 7 bases fitting TRBD1. The J segment lost 5 bases and the V segment lost 5 bases, leaving 6 bases of the junction unmatched. This CDR3 contains 13 residues. The germline gives CDR1 SNHLY, CDR2 FYNNEI.

This chain joins TRBV29-1 and TRBJ2-1; D unresolved. The ends were cut back, 5 bases at V and 2 bases at J, with 10 bases in the middle. Germline V gives CDR1 SQVTM, CDR2 ANQGSEA. The CDR3 sequence is 13 residues long. CDR3 in amino acids: CSVHSKTYNEQFF. In DNA form, the CDR3 reads TGCAGCGTTCACTCCAAGACCTACAATGAGCAGTTCTTC.

As to this clone: A junction end diverges from the germline sequence, so it may reflect a read error. The genes are TRBV29-1 and TRBJ2-7; D remains unclear. Looked up from germline, CDR1 is SQVTM and CDR2 is ANQGSEA. CDR3 size: 11 residues. The CDR3 reads CSVGGSYGQYF. The DNA for the CDR3 is TGCAGCGTTGGCGGCTCCTACGGGCAGTACTTC.

This clone was seen more than once but under ten times. The V and J genes are TRBV4-2 and TRBJ2-5, with D tentatively TRBD1 (5 bases). CDR1 is LGHNA and CDR2 is YNFKEQ in the germline V gene. CDR3 size: 15 residues. Deletions cut 2 bases from V and 3 bases from J, with 13 bases between. The CDR3 DNA reads as TGTGCCAGCAGCCAACCGGCCAGGGAAGAAGAGACCCAGTACTTC. Its translation: CASSQPAREEETQYF.

This chain uses TRBV4-1 with TRBJ2-3; the D is unclear. V was clipped by 0 bases and J by 6 bases, with 10 bases between them. Germline assignment: CDR1 MGHRA and CDR2 YSYEKL. The CDR3 covers 14 residues. Here the CDR3 reads CASSQDARMDTQYF. In DNA, the CDR3 is TGCGCCAGCAGCCAAGACGCCAGGATGGATACGCAGTATTTT.

The rearrangement links TRBV11-2 to TRBJ1-6; D is undetermined. Trimming removed 4 bases from V and 8 bases from J, with 6 bases in between. Germline V gene lookup returns CDR1 SGHAT and CDR2 FQNNGV. This CDR3 contains 12 residues. The CDR3 coding sequence is TGTGCCAGCAGCTGGGTTTATTCACCCCTCCACTTT. Protein product: CASSWVYSPLHF.

The V call is TRBV5-1, the J call TRBJ2-5, with D tentatively TRBD1 (7 bases). V lost 10 bases and J 2 bases, leaving 18 bases between the germline ends. The CDR3 extends over 14 amino acids. In germline, CDR1 is SGHRS, CDR2 YFSETQ. CDR3 coding DNA: TGCGCCTCAGGAGGGGCAGGGGGACAAGAGACCCAGTACTTC. This sequence encodes CASGGAGGQETQYF.

This chain joins TRBV2 and TRBJ1-1; no clear D gene. Germline CDR1 and CDR2: SNHLY and FYNNEI. The CDR3 length is 12 residues. Deletions cut 3 bases from V and 6 bases from J, with 8 bases between. DNA of the CDR3: TGTGCCAGCAGTGATCAAGATCCTGAAGCTTTCTTT. It encodes CASSDQDPEAFF.

CDR3: CASSFDYSNTGELFF. The CDR3 DNA sequence: TGCGCCAGCAGCTTCGACTACTCGAACACCGGGGAGCTGTTTTTT. This sequence joins TRBV5-1 and TRBJ2-2; D might be TRBD2 (5 bases). Deletions cut 2 bases from V and 0 bases from J, with 8 bases between. The V gene's germline CDR1 is SGHRS and CDR2 YFSETQ. CDR3 length: 15 residues.